This T cell receptor beta chain was documented in a study of chemoradiotherapy in HPV16-positive cancers. Findings and limits, study-wide: Candidate HPV-specific clones and E7-related TCR motifs grew in tumor during treatment. HPV-responsive T-cell expansion during chemoradiotherapy was linked to improved recurrence-free survival in HPV16-positive patients. Only two HPV16-positive patients supplied the functional HPV-specificity definition.

Germline V gene data show CDR1 as MDHEN and CDR2 as SYDVKM. The CDR3 is made up of 14 amino acids. Deletions cut 2 bases from V and 0 bases from J, with 5 bases between. The assay was immunoSEQ multiplex PCR, and TCRdb's table has in-frame clones only and misses some. The data show about 68,000 clones, about nine tenths seen once. A note on this clone: What it recognizes is unknown.

Source: blood, taken from a patient who underwent chemoradiotherapy. The chain employs TRBV28 and TRBJ2-1; D is uncertain. The receptor comes from a human donor with HPV-associated anogenital cancer. CDR3: CASSLRSSYNEQFF. As DNA, the CDR3 is TGTGCCAGCAGTTTAAGGAGCTCCTACAATGAGCAGTTCTTC.